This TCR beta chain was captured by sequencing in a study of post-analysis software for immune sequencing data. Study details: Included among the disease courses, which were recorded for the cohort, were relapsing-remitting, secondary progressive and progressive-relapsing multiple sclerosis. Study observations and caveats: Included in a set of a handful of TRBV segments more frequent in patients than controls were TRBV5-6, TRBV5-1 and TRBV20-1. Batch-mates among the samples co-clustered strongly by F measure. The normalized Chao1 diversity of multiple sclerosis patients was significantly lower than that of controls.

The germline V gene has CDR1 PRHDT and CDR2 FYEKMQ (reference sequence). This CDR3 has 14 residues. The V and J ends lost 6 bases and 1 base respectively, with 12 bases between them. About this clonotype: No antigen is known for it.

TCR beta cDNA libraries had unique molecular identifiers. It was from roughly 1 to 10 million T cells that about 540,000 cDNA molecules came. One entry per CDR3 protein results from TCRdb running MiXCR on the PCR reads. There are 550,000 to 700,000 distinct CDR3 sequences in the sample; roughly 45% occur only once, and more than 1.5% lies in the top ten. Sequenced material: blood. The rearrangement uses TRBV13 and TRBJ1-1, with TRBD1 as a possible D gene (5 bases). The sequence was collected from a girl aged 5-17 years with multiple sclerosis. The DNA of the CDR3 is TGTGCCAGCAGTTTCGGACATCAGAACACTGAAGCTTTCTTT. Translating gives CASSFGHQNTEAFF.